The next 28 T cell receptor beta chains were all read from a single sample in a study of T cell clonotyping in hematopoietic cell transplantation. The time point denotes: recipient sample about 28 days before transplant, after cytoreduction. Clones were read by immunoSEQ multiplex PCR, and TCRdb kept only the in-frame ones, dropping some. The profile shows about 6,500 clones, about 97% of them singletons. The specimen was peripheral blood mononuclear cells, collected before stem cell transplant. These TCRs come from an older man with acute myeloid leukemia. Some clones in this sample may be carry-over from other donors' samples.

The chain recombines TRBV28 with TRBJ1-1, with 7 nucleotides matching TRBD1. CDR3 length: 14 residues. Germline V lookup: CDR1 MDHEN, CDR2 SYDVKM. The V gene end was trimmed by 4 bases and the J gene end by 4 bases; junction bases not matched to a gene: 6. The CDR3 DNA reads TGTGCCAGCAGTTCATACAGGGGTAGCACTGAAGCTTTCTTT. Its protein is CASSSYRGSTEAFF.

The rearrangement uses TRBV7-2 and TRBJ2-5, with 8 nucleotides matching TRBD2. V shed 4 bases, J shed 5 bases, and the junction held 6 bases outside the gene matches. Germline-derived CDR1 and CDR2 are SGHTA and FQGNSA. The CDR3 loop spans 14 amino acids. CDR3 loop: CASSWGLGAETQYF. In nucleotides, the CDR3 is TGTGCCAGCAGCTGGGGACTAGGGGCCGAGACCCAGTACTTC.

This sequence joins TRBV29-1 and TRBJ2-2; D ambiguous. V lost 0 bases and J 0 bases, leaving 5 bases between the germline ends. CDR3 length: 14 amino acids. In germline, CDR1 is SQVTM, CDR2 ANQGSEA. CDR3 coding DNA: TGCAGCGTTGAAGATCGGCCGAACACCGGGGAGCTGTTTTTT. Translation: CSVEDRPNTGELFF.

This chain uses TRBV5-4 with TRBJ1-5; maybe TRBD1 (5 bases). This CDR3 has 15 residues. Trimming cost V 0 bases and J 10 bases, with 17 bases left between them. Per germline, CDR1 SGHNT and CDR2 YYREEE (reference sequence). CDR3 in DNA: TGTGCCAGCAGCTTGGGGGGGGGACGACTCCAACCCCAGCATTTT. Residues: CASSLGGGRLQPQHF.

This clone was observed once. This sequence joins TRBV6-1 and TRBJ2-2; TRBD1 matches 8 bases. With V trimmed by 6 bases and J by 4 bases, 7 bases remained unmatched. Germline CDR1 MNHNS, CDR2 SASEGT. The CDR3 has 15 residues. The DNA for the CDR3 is TGTGCCAGCAGAGAGCAGGGGGCTTCCACCGGGGAGCTGTTTTTT. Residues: CASREQGASTGELFF.

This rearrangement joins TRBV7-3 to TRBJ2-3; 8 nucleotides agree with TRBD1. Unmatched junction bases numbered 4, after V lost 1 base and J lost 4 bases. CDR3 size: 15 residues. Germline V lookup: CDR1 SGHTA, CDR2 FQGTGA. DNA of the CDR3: TGTGCCAGCAGCTTAAGACTGACAGGGGCAGATACGCAGTATTTT. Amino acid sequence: CASSLRLTGADTQYF. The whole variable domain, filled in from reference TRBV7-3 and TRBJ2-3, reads GAGVSQTPSNKVTEKGKYVELRCDPISGHTALYWYRQSLGQGPEFLIYFQGTGAADDSGLPNDRFFAVRPEGSVSTLKIQRTERGDSAVYLCASSLRLTGADTQYFGPGTRLTVL.

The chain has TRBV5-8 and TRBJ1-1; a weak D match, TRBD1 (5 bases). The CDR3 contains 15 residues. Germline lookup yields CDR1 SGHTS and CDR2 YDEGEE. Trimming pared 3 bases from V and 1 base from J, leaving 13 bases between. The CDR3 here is CASSSTRGGNTEAFF. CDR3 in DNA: TGTGCCAGCAGCTCCACGCGGGGGGGGAACACTGAAGCTTTCTTT.

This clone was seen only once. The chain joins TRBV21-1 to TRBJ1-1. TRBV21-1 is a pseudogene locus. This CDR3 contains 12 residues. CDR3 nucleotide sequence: TGTGCCAGCAGCGGACGGACGGAGGGAGCTTTCTTT. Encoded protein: CASSGRTEGAFF.

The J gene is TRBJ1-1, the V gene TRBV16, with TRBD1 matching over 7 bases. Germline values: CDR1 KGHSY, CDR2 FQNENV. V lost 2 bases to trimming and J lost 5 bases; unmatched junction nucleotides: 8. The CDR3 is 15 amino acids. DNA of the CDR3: TGTGCCAGCAGCCAAGACCAGGGGGTACGAACTGAAGCTTTCTTT. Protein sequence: CASSQDQGVRTEAFF.

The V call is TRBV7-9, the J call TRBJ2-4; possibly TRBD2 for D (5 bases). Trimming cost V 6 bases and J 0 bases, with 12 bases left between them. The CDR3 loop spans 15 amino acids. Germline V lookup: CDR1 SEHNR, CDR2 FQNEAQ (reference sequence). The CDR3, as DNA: TGTGCCAGCAGGCCCCTGGACTTAGCCAAAAACATTCAGTACTTC. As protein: CASRPLDLAKNIQYF.

The CDR3, as DNA: TGTGCCATCAGTATGGGGGAATACGAGCAGTACTTC. As protein: CAISMGEYEQYF. The rearrangement links TRBV10-3 to TRBJ2-7; D possibly uses TRBD1 or TRBD2 (5 bases each). The CDR3 loop spans 12 amino acids. Trimming pared 5 bases from V and 4 bases from J, leaving 9 bases between. The germline CDR1 and CDR2 sequences are ENHRY and SYGVKD.

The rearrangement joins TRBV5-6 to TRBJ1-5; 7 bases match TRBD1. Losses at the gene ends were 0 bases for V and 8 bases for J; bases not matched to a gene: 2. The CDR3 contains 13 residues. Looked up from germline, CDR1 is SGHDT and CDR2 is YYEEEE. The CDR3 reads CASSLVTGEPQHF. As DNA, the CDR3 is TGTGCCAGCAGCTTGGTTACAGGGGAGCCCCAGCATTTT.

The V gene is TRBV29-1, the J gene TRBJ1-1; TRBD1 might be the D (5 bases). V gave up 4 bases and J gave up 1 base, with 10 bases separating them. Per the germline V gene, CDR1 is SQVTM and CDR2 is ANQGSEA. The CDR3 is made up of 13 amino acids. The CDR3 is CSVGVGGNTEAFF. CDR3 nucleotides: TGCAGCGTTGGGGTGGGGGGGAACACTGAAGCTTTCTTT.

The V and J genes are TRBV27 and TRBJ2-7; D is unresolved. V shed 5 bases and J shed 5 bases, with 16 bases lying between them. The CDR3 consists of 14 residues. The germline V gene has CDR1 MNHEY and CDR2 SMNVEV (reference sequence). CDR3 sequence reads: CASSRTVIGHEQYF. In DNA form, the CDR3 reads TGTGCCAGCAGTCGCACAGTGATCGGGCACGAGCAGTACTTC.

The CDR3 reads CASSPQGRETQYF. The CDR3 DNA reads as TGTGCCAGCAGCCCCCAAGGCCGGGAGACCCAGTACTTC. The chain recombines TRBV7-2 with TRBJ2-5; unclear D gene. The CDR3 totals 13 residues. The V end was cut by 5 bases, the J end by 5 bases, with 12 bases between. Germline values: CDR1 SGHTA, CDR2 FQGNSA.

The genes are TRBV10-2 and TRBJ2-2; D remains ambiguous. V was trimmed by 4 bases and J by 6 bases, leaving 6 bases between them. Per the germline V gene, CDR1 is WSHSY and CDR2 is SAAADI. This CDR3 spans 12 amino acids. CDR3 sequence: CASSVGSGELFF. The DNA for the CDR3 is TGCGCCAGCAGTGTAGGGTCCGGGGAGCTGTTTTTT.

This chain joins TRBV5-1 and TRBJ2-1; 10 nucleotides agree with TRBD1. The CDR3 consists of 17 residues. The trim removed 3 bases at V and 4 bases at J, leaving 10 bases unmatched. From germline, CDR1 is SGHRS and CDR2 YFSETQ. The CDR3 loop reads CASSSDPGQGTYNEQFF. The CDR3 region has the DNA TGCGCCAGCAGCTCCGATCCGGGACAGGGGACTTACAATGAGCAGTTCTTC.

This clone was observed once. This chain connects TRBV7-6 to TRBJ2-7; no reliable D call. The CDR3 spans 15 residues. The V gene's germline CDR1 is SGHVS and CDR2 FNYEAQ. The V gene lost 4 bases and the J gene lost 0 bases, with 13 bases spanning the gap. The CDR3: CASSSVDHRSYEQYF. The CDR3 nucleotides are TGTGCCAGCAGCTCCGTGGACCACCGCTCCTACGAGCAGTACTTC.

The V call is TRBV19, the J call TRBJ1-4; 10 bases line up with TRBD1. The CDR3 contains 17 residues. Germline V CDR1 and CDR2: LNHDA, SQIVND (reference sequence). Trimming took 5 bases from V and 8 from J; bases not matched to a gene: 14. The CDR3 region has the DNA TGTGCCAGTAGTCCAGAGGCCCAGGGACAGGGGAGAGAAAAACTGTTTTTT. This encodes CASSPEAQGQGREKLFF. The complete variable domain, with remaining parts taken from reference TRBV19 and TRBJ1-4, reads DGGITQSPKYLFRKEGQNVTLSCEQNLNHDAMYWYRQDPGQGLRLIYYSQIVNDFQKGDIAEGYSVSREKKESFPLTVTSAQKNPTAFYLCASSPEAQGQGREKLFFGSGTQLSVL.

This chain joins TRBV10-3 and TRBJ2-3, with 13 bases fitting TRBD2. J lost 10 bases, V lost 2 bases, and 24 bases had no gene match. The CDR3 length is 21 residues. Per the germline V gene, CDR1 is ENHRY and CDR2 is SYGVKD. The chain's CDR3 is CAISERRDFSGTSGMTGAQYF. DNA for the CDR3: TGTGCCATCAGTGAGCGAAGGGACTTTTCCGGGACTAGCGGGATGACAGGGGCGCAGTATTTT.

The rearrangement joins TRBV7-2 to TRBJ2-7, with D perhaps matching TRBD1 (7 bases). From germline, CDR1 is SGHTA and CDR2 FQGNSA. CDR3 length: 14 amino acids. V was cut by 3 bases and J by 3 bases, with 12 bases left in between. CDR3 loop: CASSFPGGGYEQYF. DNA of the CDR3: TGTGCCAGCAGCTTCCCAGGGGGAGGCTACGAGCAGTACTTC.

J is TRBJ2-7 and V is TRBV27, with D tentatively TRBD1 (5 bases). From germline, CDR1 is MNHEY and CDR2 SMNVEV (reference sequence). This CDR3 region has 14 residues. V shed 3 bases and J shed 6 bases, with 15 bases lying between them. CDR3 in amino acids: CASSFGHNGIEQYF. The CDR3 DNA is TGTGCCAGCAGTTTTGGACATAATGGGATCGAGCAGTACTTC.

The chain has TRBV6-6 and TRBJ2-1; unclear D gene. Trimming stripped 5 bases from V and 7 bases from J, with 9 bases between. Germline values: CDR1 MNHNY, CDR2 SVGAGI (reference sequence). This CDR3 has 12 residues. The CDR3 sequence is CASSNQMNEQFF. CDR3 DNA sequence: TGTGCCAGCAGTAATCAGATGAATGAGCAGTTCTTC.

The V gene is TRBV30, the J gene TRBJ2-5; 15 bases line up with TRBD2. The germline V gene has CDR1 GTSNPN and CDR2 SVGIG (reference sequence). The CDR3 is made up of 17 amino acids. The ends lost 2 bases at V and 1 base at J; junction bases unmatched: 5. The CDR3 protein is CAWSLKGLAGGQETQYF. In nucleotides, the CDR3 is TGTGCCTGGAGTCTAAAGGGACTAGCGGGGGGCCAAGAGACCCAGTACTTC.

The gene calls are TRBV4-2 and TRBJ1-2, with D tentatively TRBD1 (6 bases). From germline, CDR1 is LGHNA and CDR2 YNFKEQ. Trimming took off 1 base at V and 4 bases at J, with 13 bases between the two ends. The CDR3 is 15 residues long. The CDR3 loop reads CASSQGQGTVYGYTF. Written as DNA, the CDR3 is TGTGCCAGCAGCCAAGGTCAGGGGACGGTCTATGGCTACACCTTC.

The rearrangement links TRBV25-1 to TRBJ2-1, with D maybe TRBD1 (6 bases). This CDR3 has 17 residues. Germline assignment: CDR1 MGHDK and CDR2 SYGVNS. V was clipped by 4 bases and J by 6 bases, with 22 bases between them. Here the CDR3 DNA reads TGTGCCAGCAGTGGTGAACGGGGACATTTCGAAGCCAATGAGCAGTTCTTC. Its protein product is CASSGERGHFEANEQFF.

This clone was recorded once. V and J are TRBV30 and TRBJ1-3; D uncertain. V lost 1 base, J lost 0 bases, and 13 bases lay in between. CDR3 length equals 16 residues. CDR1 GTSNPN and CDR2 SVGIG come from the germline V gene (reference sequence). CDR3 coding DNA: TGTGCCTGGAGTGCTAAAGGACGGATCTCTGGAAACACCATATATTTT. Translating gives CAWSAKGRISGNTIYF.

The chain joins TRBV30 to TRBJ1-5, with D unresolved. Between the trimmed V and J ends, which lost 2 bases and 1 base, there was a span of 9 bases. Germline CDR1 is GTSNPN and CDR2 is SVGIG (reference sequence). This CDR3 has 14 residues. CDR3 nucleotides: TGTGCCTGGAGTAAGGTAGCCAGCAATCAGCCCCAGCATTTT. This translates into CAWSKVASNQPQHF.